This TCR beta chain was documented in a study of blood T cell repertoires in COVID-19. Overall study context: From T cells, B-cell-depleted T cells, or PBMCs came the material, which was cDNA or gDNA.

In the authors' workflow: Scientists estimated how many nucleated cells there were by amplifying reference gene primers. Method: immunoSEQ multiplex PCR; TCRdb's copy keeps in-frame clones and lacks some. The V and J calls and the clone size are those of that table, but D and trimming were determined from the DNA. The sample gives under 300,000 clones, around three quarters of which show up once; around 3.4% is in the top ten. V was trimmed by 11 bases and J by 11 bases, leaving 19 bases between them. From germline, CDR1 is MNHEY and CDR2 SMNVEV (reference sequence). CDR3 length: 12 residues. Sequenced: peripheral blood. The sequence was obtained from a woman over 75 with acute or convalescent COVID-19. The chain carries TRBV27 and TRBJ2-1; D is undetermined. CDR3 sequence reads: CACGSFQAKQFF. In DNA form, the CDR3 reads TGTGCCTGCGGTTCTTTTCAGGCGAAGCAGTTCTTC.